Listed below are T cell receptor delta chains from one sample, sequenced in a study of human gamma delta and Vdelta1 T cells. TCRdb reanalyzed the PCR reads using CATT. The table lists 4,000 to 5,000 delta-chain clones, about 24% of them singletons. Sequencing used naive CD27+ Vdelta1 gamma-delta T cells from blood. The receptors were gathered from a human donor in good health. Both conserved end residues are part of each CDR3. The order of the fields is J gene, D gene, clone size, V gene, CDR3 protein, CDR3 DNA. The D gene is left open where the match is weak. The listing skips clone size in some rows; elsewhere it reads once, few, many or a size class.

>TRDJ1|NA|few|TRDV2
CACDTEGPKIF
TGTGCCTGTGACACCGAGGGCCCCAAGATCTTT
>TRDJ1|NA|NA|TRDV1
CALGELSGERYTDKLIF
TGTGCTCTTGGGGAACTTTCCGGGGAACGTTACACCGATAAACTCATCTTT
>TRDJ1|TRDD3|many|TRDV1
CALGEPYVWGIRGWQNNNNKLIF
TGTGCTCTTGGGGAACCCTACGTATGGGGGATACGCGGTTGGCAAAACAACAACAACAAACTCATCTTT
>TRDJ1|NA|few|TRDV1
CALGEGHYSVWVITDKLIF
TGTGCTCTTGGGGAAGGGCACTACTCGGTATGGGTTATAACCGATAAACTCATCTTT
>TRDJ1|TRDD3|NA|TRDV1
CALGPSSLWGIREFSPDKLIF
TGTGCTCTTGGCCCATCCTCACTTTGGGGGATACGCGAGTTCTCCCCCGATAAACTCATCTTT
>TRDJ1|NA|NA|TRDV1
CALGSPDILRLRGYTDKLIF
TGTGCTCTTGGGTCCCCAGACATCCTACGGTTGAGGGGGTACACCGATAAACTCATCTTT
>TRDJ1|TRDD3|NA|TRDV1
CALGEPWGYTDKLIF
TGTGCTCTTGGGGAACCCTGGGGGTACACCGATAAACTCATCTTT
>TRDJ1|NA|NA|TRDV1
CALGENLCTDKLIF
TGTGCTCTTGGGGAAAACCTCTGCACCGATAAACTCATCTTT
>TRDJ1|TRDD3|medium-sized|TRDV1
CALGELRTGGVQYTDKLIF
TGTGCTCTTGGGGAACTCCGTACTGGGGGAGTCCAGTACACCGATAAACTCATCTTT
>TRDJ1|TRDD2|once|TRDV1
CALGERTVPTLSLKLIF
TGTGCTCTTGGGGAACGGACGGTTCCTACCCTATCCCTTAAACTCATCTTT
>TRDJ1|NA|few|TRDV1
CALGDPLRSSTGFDKLIF
TGTGCTCTTGGGGACCCACTACGAAGCAGTACTGGGTTCGATAAACTCATCTTT
>TRDJ1|TRDD3|NA|TRDV1
CALGELAAHWGIRTDKLIF
TGTGCTCTTGGGGAACTCGCCGCCCACTGGGGGATACGGACCGATAAACTCATCTTT
>TRDJ1|TRDD3|NA|TRDV1
CALGEEARTYWGSPGSVRLIF
TGTGCTCTTGGGGAAGAGGCCCGGACTTACTGGGGGAGCCCAGGGTCGGTTAGACTCATCTTT
>TRDJ1|NA|NA|TRDV1
CALGSVLPGSDKLIF
TGTGCTCTTGGGTCCGTGTTACCGGGAAGCGATAAACTCATCTTT
>TRDJ1|NA|NA|TRDV1
CALGEGGLNTDKLIF
TGTGCTCTTGGGGAAGGAGGCCTGAACACCGATAAACTCATCTTT
>TRDJ1|NA|NA|TRDV1
CALGVPFLRAGGYYFPDKLIF
TGTGCTCTTGGCGTGCCCTTCCTACGAGCCGGGGGATACTATTTTCCCGATAAACTCATCTTT
>TRDJ1|NA|few|TRDV1
CALGELCLPNSDKLIF
TGTGCTCTTGGGGAACTATGCCTTCCCAACTCCGATAAACTCATCTTT
>TRDJ1|TRDD3|many|TRDV1
CALGELSLRKLGDTADKLIF
TGTGCTCTTGGGGAACTCTCCCTTAGAAAACTGGGGGATACTGCCGATAAACTCATCTTT
>TRDJ1|NA|NA|TRDV1
CALGPSPEYKLIF
TGTGCTCTTGGGCCTTCCCCGGAGTATAAACTCATCTTT
>TRDJ1|NA|NA|TRDV1
CALGEPAWTEAVYTDKLIF
TGTGCTCTTGGGGAACCCGCCTGGACGGAAGCTGTGTACACCGATAAACTCATCTTT
>TRDJ1|NA|NA|TRDV2
CACDTEPDKLIF
TGTGCCTGTGACACCGAACCCGATAAACTCATCTTT
>TRDJ1|NA|few|TRDV1
CALGDAFLRGDTRVEPDKLIF
TGTGCTCTTGGGGACGCCTTCCTACGGGGGGATACGCGGGTGGAGCCCGATAAACTCATCTTT
>TRDJ1|NA|NA|TRDV1
CALGERWGIRSTDKLIF
TGTGCTCTTGGGGAGCGCTGGGGTATACGTTCAACCGATAAACTCATCTTT
>TRDJ1|TRDD3|NA|TRDV1
CALGELSRTGGAYTDKLIF
TGTGCTCTTGGGGAACTAAGCCGGACTGGGGGAGCCTACACCGATAAACTCATCTTT
>TRDJ1|NA|NA|TRDV1
CALGELLGALTDKLTF
TGTGCTCTTGGGGAACTTTTAGGGGCCCTCACCGATAAACTCACCTTT
>TRDJ1|NA|NA|TRDV1
CALGELRVRRQYTDKLIF
TGTGCTCTTGGGGAACTGCGCGTGCGCAGACAGTACACCGATAAACTCATCTTT